These 26 T cell receptor beta chains were sequenced from one sample in a study of blood T cells in healthy people across ages. Through a sample-barcoded 5' primer and a J-beta primer mix, a second PCR was run for roughly 7 to 12 cycles. TCRdb re-called the 5' RACE reads through MiXCR, storing one row per CDR3 protein. The sample records about 930,000 distinct CDR3 sequences, about 29% being singletons. The sample also formed part of further work on T cells of mothers and their children.

Material for sequencing was blood. All receptors derive from a woman between 40 and 50 years old in good health.

This chain uses TRBV7-6 with TRBJ2-2, with D perhaps matching TRBD1 (5 bases). CDR1 SGHVS and CDR2 FNYEAQ come from the germline V gene. V lost 4 bases and J 8 bases, leaving 11 bases between the germline ends. The CDR3 has 13 residues. The CDR3 is CASSYHQGGELFF. Here the CDR3 DNA reads TGTGCCAGCAGCTACCATCAGGGTGGGGAGCTGTTTTTT.

For this clonotype: A much larger clone lies a single base off, so this may be a read error. The chain joins TRBV20-1 to TRBJ2-7, with D possibly matching TRBD1 (5 bases). This CDR3 spans 15 amino acids. The germline gives CDR1 DFQATT, CDR2 SNEGSKA (reference sequence). The V gene lost 0 bases and the J gene lost 6 bases, with 18 bases spanning the gap. The CDR3 region has the DNA TGCAGTGCTAGAGATCCCGTGCAGGGTGCTTCCGAGCAGTACTTC. It translates to CSARDPVQGASEQYF.

The rearrangement links TRBV29-1 to TRBJ1-1; a weak D match, TRBD1 (5 bases). The CDR3 is made up of 13 amino acids. V shed 4 bases and J shed 4 bases, with 13 bases lying between them. Germline V lookup: CDR1 SQVTM, CDR2 ANQGSEA. The CDR3 DNA is TGCAGCGTTGGGGCGGCGGGGGGCACTGAAGCTTTCTTT. This gives the protein CSVGAAGGTEAFF.

This clonotype was detected ten times or more. V gene TRBV12-3 or TRBV12-4 combines with J gene TRBJ2-5; D perhaps matches TRBD2 (6 bases). The CDR3 totals 15 residues. V gave up 6 bases and J gave up 4 bases, with 18 bases separating them. The CDR3 bases are TGTGCCAGCAGGACACTAGGCGGGATGGGAGAGACCCAGTACTTC. Its translation is CASRTLGGMGETQYF.

This clonotype was seen a handful of times. This chain joins TRBV12-3 or TRBV12-4 and TRBJ2-7; 8 nucleotides align to TRBD2. The CDR3 is made up of 15 amino acids. After removal of 4 bases from V and 7 bases from J, the junction contained 12 bases not matched to a gene. The CDR3 protein is CASSSLRGGRNEQYF. The CDR3 bases are TGTGCCAGCAGTTCCCTACGGGGGGGCCGAAATGAGCAGTACTTC.

The chain is built from TRBV7-9 and TRBJ2-2, with TRBD1 identical over 7 bases. From germline, CDR1 is SEHNR and CDR2 FQNEAQ (reference sequence). V dropped 6 bases and J dropped 2; count of bases not matched to a gene: 9. CDR3 length: 16 residues. This chain's CDR3 is CASSYTGTANTGELFF. CDR3 coding DNA: TGTGCCAGCAGTTACACCGGGACAGCCAACACCGGGGAGCTGTTTTTT.

The chain carries TRBV11-2 and TRBJ2-5; 7 bases agree with TRBD1. The tail of the sequence fits TRBJ2-7 better, so the J call may be wrong. This CDR3 contains 15 residues. The V gene's germline CDR1 is SGHAT and CDR2 FQNNGV. The CDR3 sequence: CASSDNRQGYYEQYF. The CDR3 nucleotides are TGTGCCAGCAGCGACAACCGACAGGGATACTACGAGCAGTACTTC.

This chain links TRBV6-4 with TRBJ2-3; 8 bases map to TRBD1. Germline assignment: CDR1 MRHNA and CDR2 SNTAGT. This CDR3 is 18 amino acids long. V was pared by 5 bases and J by 0 bases, with 13 bases of the junction left unmatched. The CDR3 spells CASSSPDRGDLSTDTQYF. CDR3 DNA sequence: TGTGCCAGCAGTTCCCCTGACAGGGGAGACCTCAGCACAGATACGCAGTATTTT.

This clonotype was picked up a small number of times. This chain uses TRBV29-1 with TRBJ2-1; D gene ambiguous. Germline V gene data show CDR1 as SQVTM and CDR2 as ANQGSEA. Deletions cut 5 bases from V and 0 bases from J, with 5 bases between. There are 12 residues in the CDR3. The CDR3 is CSVRPSYNEQFF. For the CDR3, the DNA is TGCAGCGTTCGTCCCTCCTACAATGAGCAGTTCTTC.

The V gene is TRBV20-1, the J gene TRBJ2-1; D is unresolved. The germline V gene encodes CDR1 DFQATT and CDR2 SNEGSKA (reference sequence). The CDR3 extends over 15 amino acids. Trimming removed 6 bases from V and 6 bases from J, with 21 bases in between. The chain's CDR3 is CSANSYLSRGNEQFF. In nucleotides, the CDR3 is TGCAGTGCAAACTCCTACTTATCCCGTGGCAATGAGCAGTTCTTC.

This clonotype has just a few counts. The gene calls are TRBV12-3 or TRBV12-4 and TRBJ2-1; 9 bases align to TRBD2. The CDR3 is made up of 15 amino acids. Germline trimming cut 2 bases from V and 7 bases from J; bases unmatched to any gene: 6. The CDR3 reads CASSLNLGLANEQFF. CDR3 nucleotide sequence: TGTGCCAGCAGTTTAAATCTGGGACTAGCAAATGAGCAGTTCTTC.

This sequence joins TRBV28 and TRBJ2-7; D uncertain. CDR1 and CDR2 (germline): MDHEN, SYDVKM. The CDR3 length is 13 residues. V lost 3 bases and J lost 9, with 15 bases in between. The CDR3, as DNA: TGTGCCAGCAGTTTCATAGGCATCCCACCGCAGTACTTC. The encoded protein is CASSFIGIPPQYF.

This clonotype was observed a few times. A much larger clonotype is one base distant, so this may be a read error. The chain recombines TRBV12-3 or TRBV12-4 with TRBJ2-3; tentatively, D is TRBD1 (6 bases). This CDR3 has 15 residues. With 1 base removed from V and 2 bases from J, the gap between germline ends came to 10 bases. The CDR3 loop reads CASSLGQDPTDTQYF. For the CDR3, the DNA is TGTGCCAGCAGTTTAGGACAGGACCCCACAGATACGCAGTATTTT.

Note on this clonotype: This may be a read error: a much more frequent sequence differs by one nucleotide. The chain carries TRBV9 and TRBJ2-3; no clear D gene. The CDR3 has 12 residues. Germline V gives CDR1 SGDLS, CDR2 YYNGEE. Trimming cost V 4 bases and J 9 bases, with 12 bases left between them. CDR3: CASSSDGSTQYF. The CDR3 DNA reads as TGTGCCAGCAGCTCTGACGGTTCAACGCAGTATTTT.

In this sample, this clonotype turned up many times. The CDR3 is CASSLGTLNTEAFF. The CDR3, as DNA: TGTGCCAGCAGTTTAGGGACGTTGAACACTGAAGCTTTCTTT. This chain uses TRBV12-3 or TRBV12-4 with TRBJ1-1; D not certain. The CDR3 runs to 14 residues. Trimming stripped 1 base from V and 0 bases from J, with 6 bases between.

This sequence joins TRBV24-1 and TRBJ1-1; TRBD1 matches at 8 bases. This CDR3 is built from 14 residues. Trimming removed 2 bases from V and 5 bases from J; junction bases left unmatched: 3. CDR1 KGHDR and CDR2 SFDVKD come from the germline V gene. The CDR3 DNA is TGTGCCACCAGTGATTCCAGGGGGCTGACTGAAGCTTTCTTT. The encoded protein is CATSDSRGLTEAFF.

To note about this clonotype: A much more abundant neighbour one base away suggests this may be a read error. V is TRBV29-1 and J is TRBJ2-2; TRBD1 matches at 8 bases. Looked up from germline, CDR1 is SQVTM and CDR2 is ANQGSEA. The CDR3 totals 15 residues. The CDR3 region is CSVEGDQGAVGEPFF. The CDR3 nucleotides are TGCAGCGTTGAAGGAGACCAGGGGGCGGTCGGGGAGCCGTTTTTT.

Only a few counts were recorded for this clonotype. The chain links TRBV29-1 to TRBJ1-2, with D possibly being TRBD1 (5 bases). Germline CDR1 SQVTM, CDR2 ANQGSEA. This CDR3 is 14 amino acids long. V was cut by 6 bases and J by 2 bases, with 16 bases left in between. The CDR3: CSVGEPGPNYGYTF. CDR3 in DNA: TGCAGCGTCGGGGAGCCGGGGCCGAACTATGGCTACACCTTC.

J is TRBJ2-3 and V is TRBV5-6, with D unresolved. This CDR3 is 17 amino acids long. The V end was cut by 0 bases, the J end by 3 bases, with 17 bases between. CDR1 and CDR2 (germline): SGHDT, YYEEEE. The CDR3 DNA reads TGTGCCAGCAGCTTGGAAGTTAGGACGGTTAGAACAGATACGCAGTATTTT. It encodes CASSLEVRTVRTDTQYF.

This clonotype came up many times. The V call is TRBV7-9, the J call TRBJ2-5; 7 bases map to TRBD2. CDR3 length equals 16 residues. Losses at the gene ends were 2 bases for V and 1 base for J; bases not matched to a gene: 7. Germline values: CDR1 SEHNR, CDR2 FQNEAQ (reference sequence). The CDR3: CASSLYNGGIQETQYF. In DNA form, the CDR3 reads TGTGCCAGCAGCTTATATAACGGGGGGATCCAAGAGACCCAGTACTTC.

The chain couples TRBV4-3 to TRBJ1-2; 7 nucleotides agree with TRBD1. J was trimmed by 4 bases and V by 1 base; bases with no gene match: 9. This CDR3 contains 16 residues. Germline V gives CDR1 LGHNA, CDR2 YSLEER. This chain's CDR3 is CASSQGWQGGSYGYTF. The CDR3 coding sequence is TGCGCCAGCAGCCAAGGGTGGCAGGGGGGATCCTATGGCTACACCTTC.

This chain links TRBV5-1 with TRBJ2-3; no firm D call. Germline CDR1 and CDR2: SGHRS and YFSETQ. The CDR3 runs to 14 residues. V lost 6 bases and J lost 0, with 11 bases in between. As DNA, the CDR3 is TGCGCCAGCAACCCGGACCTCAGCACAGATACGCAGTATTTT. It is translated as CASNPDLSTDTQYF.

CDR3 sequence: CASSHLVAGASYEQYF. CDR3 DNA: TGTGCCAGCAGCCACCTAGTAGCGGGGGCCTCCTACGAGCAGTACTTC. This chain uses TRBV13 with TRBJ2-7; TRBD2 matches at 9 bases. Germline lookup yields CDR1 PRHDT and CDR2 FYEKMQ (reference sequence). The CDR3 extends over 16 amino acids. V lost 5 bases, J lost 0 bases, and 8 bases stayed unmatched. The complete variable domain, with remaining parts taken from reference TRBV13 and TRBJ2-7, reads AAGVIQSPRHLIKEKRETATLKCYPIPRHDTVYWYQQGPGQDPQFLISFYEKMQSDKGSIPDRFSAQQFSDYHSELNMSSLELGDSALYFCASSHLVAGASYEQYFGPGTRLTVT.

This clonotype was detected only a few times. The chain links TRBV11-1 to TRBJ2-3, with 8 bases lining up with TRBD1. CDR3 size: 16 residues. Per the germline V gene, CDR1 is SGHAT and CDR2 is FQDESV (reference sequence). V gave up 2 bases and J gave up 10 bases; unmatched junction bases: 14. CDR3 DNA: TGTGCCAGCAGCTTAAACCCGACAGGGGAGGCGGATGCGCAGTATTTT. The encoded protein is CASSLNPTGEADAQYF.

The table lists this clonotype with many counts. The V gene is TRBV5-1, the J gene TRBJ2-3; D call uncertain. Trimming shortened V by 2 bases and J by 1 base, and 8 bases separated the two germline ends. The CDR3 spans 14 residues. Germline V gives CDR1 SGHRS, CDR2 YFSETQ. The DNA of the CDR3 is TGCGCCAGCAGCTTCTCTCCTGGCACAGATACGCAGTATTTT. It encodes CASSFSPGTDTQYF.

This clonotype was recorded at least ten times. The genes are TRBV20-1 and TRBJ2-7; 10 bases fit TRBD1. CDR1 is DFQATT, CDR2 SNEGSKA, per germline (reference sequence). The CDR3 contains 12 residues. The CDR3 here is CSPGQGSYEQYF. DNA for the CDR3: TGCAGCCCGGGACAGGGGTCCTACGAGCAGTACTTC.